The present T cell receptor (beta chain) was sequenced within a study of response to subunit inactivated influenza vaccine. Points on this clonotype: Antigen: not known.

This CDR3 is 13 amino acids long. V was pared by 5 bases and J by 3 bases, with 10 bases between. Germline V gene sequence: CDR1 SGHRS, CDR2 YFSETQ. General observations from the study: That few new T cells are recruited by each seasonal influenza vaccination was the authors' suggestion.

TCRdb used MiXCR to reprocess the RT-PCR reads, holding one entry per CDR3 protein. The sample has 650,000 to 700,000 distinct CDR3 sequences, less than 20% seen once. The V gene is TRBV5-1, the J gene TRBJ2-3; no definite D call. This receptor was obtained from a middle-aged man who received an inactivated influenza vaccine. Sequencing used PBMCs from blood, obtained roughly 13 days after vaccination. Written as DNA, the CDR3 is TGCGCCAGCAGAACAGAGGAGACAGATACGCAGTATTTT. Its translation: CASRTEETDTQYF.